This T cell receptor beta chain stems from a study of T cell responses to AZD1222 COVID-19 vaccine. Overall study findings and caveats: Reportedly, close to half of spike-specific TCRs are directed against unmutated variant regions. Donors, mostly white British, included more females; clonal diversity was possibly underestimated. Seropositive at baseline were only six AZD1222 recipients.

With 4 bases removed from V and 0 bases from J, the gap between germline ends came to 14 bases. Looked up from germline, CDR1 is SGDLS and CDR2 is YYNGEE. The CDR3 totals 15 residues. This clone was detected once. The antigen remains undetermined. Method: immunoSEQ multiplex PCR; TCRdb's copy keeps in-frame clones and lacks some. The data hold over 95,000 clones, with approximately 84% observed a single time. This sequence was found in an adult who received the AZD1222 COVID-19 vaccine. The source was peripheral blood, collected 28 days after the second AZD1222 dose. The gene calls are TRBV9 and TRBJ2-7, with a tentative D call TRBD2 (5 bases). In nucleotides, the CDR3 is TGTGCCAGCAGCCCGAGCGGAGCCCCCTCCTACGAGCAGTACTTC. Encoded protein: CASSPSGAPSYEQYF.